This T cell receptor beta chain was found in a study of vaccination and CD4 T cells after COVID-19. Broader study findings: Early post-infection timepoints were not included, and relatively few convalescent patients were studied.

The treatment denotes: approximately 11-day PBMC culture with coronavirus spike peptide pools or control peptides (ViraFEST assay). For ViraFEST, peptide pools expanded antigen-specific T cells, after which the TCRs were sequenced. Comments on this clonotype: Its antigen is currently unknown.

This CDR3 has 13 amino acids. CDR1 is DFQATT, CDR2 SNEGSKA, per germline (reference sequence). Cultured CD4+ T cell DNA was sequenced using the Oncomine TCR Beta short-read assay. One entry per CDR3 protein, called by TCRdb with MiXCR from the PCR reads. Among about 24,000 distinct CDR3 sequences listed, around 45% were seen once. This chain joins TRBV20-1 and TRBJ1-2, with D possibly being TRBD1 (6 bases). The sequence derives from a human donor who had recovered from COVID-19. Sequencing was done on a sample of CD4+ T cells from blood, cultured in vitro. The CDR3 reads CQTRDIANYGYTF. The CDR3 DNA sequence: TGCCAAACGAGGGACATAGCTAACTATGGCTACACCTTC.